This T cell receptor beta chain comes out of a study of T cell responses to AZD1222 COVID-19 vaccine. Looked up from germline, CDR1 is SGHAT and CDR2 is FQNNGV. The V and J ends lost 5 bases and 8 bases respectively, with 18 bases between them. The CDR3 has 14 amino acids. The count of this clone is one. Assay used: immunoSEQ multiplex PCR; TCRdb lists only in-frame clones, some missing. This table holds roughly 100,000 clones, about 89% found once. This chain uses TRBV11-2 with TRBJ1-2; perhaps TRBD1 as D (6 bases). The origin of this receptor is an adult who received the MenACWY meningococcal vaccine as a control. Sequenced material: peripheral blood, taken 28 days after the second dose of the MenACWY control vaccine. The chain's CDR3 is CASSPGANNWGYTF. The CDR3 DNA follows: TGTGCCAGCAGCCCAGGGGCCAACAACTGGGGCTACACCTTC.